The present entry profiles one T cell receptor beta chain with its context. The CDR3 consists of 14 residues. V was clipped by 7 bases and J by 9 bases, with 16 bases between them. Germline values: CDR1 MNHEY, CDR2 SVGAGI. The data were obtained in a study of cytomegalovirus exposure and HLA in healthy donors. About the research overall: In a later analysis, the roughly 130 validation repertoires were reported to have used the same platform as the approximately 670 first-cohort repertoires.

This table comes from immunoSEQ multiplex PCR, and its TCRdb copy is limited to in-frame clones, with some not included. The sample contains over 85,000 clones, approximately 90% of which appear only once. The sample comprised PBMCs. This sequence was found in a woman aged 25 to 39 in good health and CMV-seropositive. The V call is TRBV6-5, the J call TRBJ1-6; perhaps TRBD1 as D (6 bases). The CDR3 DNA reads as TGTGCCAGCAAAAGGGCAGGGGATAGTTCACCCCTCCACTTT. This encodes CASKRAGDSSPLHF.